The clone carrying this T cell receptor beta chain appeared a few times. Per the authors' pipeline: Cell counts per sample came from amplifying reference gene primers. Assay used: immunoSEQ multiplex PCR; TCRdb lists only in-frame clones, some missing. V and J calls and clone size are as listed in that table; D and trimming were resolved from the DNA. The sample has roughly 200,000 clones, nearly 90% seen once. Cohort placement rested on clinical history that participants reported themselves. This sample was taken from a study of blood T cell repertoires in COVID-19. The overall study: Some COVID-19 samples were acute and others convalescent; all came from the United States, Italy and Spain.

This CDR3 spans 14 amino acids. The germline V gene has CDR1 SGHDT and CDR2 YYEEEE. The germline V and J ends were trimmed by 0 bases and 6 bases, with 12 bases remaining between them. This TCR derives from a woman in her forties with acute COVID-19. V gene TRBV5-6 combines with J gene TRBJ1-2, with D tentatively TRBD1 (6 bases). The source material was PBMCs or T cells enriched from blood (not recorded which). The CDR3 region is CASSLARGLDGYTF. In DNA form, the CDR3 reads TGTGCCAGCAGCTTGGCCAGGGGTCTGGATGGCTACACCTTC. The whole variable domain, remainder taken from reference TRBV5-6 and TRBJ1-2, is DAGVTQSPTHLIKTRGQQVTLRCSPKSGHDTVSWYQQALGQGPQFIFQYYEEEERQRGNFPDRFSGHQFPNYSSELNVNALLLGDSALYLCASSLARGLDGYTFGSGTRLTVV.